What follows is one T cell receptor (beta chain) and its context. Its antigen is not known. This entry belongs to a study of shared clonotypes between healthy human individuals. Assay: immunoSEQ multiplex PCR; the TCRdb copy retains only in-frame clones and omits some. The repertoire holds about 1.5 million clones, with roughly 95% as singletons. CDR1 and CDR2 (germline): LNHDA, SQIVND (reference sequence). The CDR3 covers 16 residues. V lost 5 bases and J lost 7; bases outside the gene matches: 15. Every contributor of samples was a Caucasian grown-up residing in Nashville, Tennessee. Study-level findings and limits: A generally larger estimated richness was seen in naive subsets than in memory subsets. Relative to their counterparts shared across all four donors, non-shared clonotypes exhibited diminished generation probabilities.

The chain links TRBV19 to TRBJ2-3; 7 bases are a match to TRBD2. Specimen: naive CD4+ T cells sorted from blood. Subset noted: CD45RA+ positively selected. The sequence was collected from a man under 40 in good health. The CDR3 DNA sequence: TGTGCCAGTAGTTCCCCCGGGACTACATCGGGCTATACGCAGTATTTT. It is translated as CASSSPGTTSGYTQYF.